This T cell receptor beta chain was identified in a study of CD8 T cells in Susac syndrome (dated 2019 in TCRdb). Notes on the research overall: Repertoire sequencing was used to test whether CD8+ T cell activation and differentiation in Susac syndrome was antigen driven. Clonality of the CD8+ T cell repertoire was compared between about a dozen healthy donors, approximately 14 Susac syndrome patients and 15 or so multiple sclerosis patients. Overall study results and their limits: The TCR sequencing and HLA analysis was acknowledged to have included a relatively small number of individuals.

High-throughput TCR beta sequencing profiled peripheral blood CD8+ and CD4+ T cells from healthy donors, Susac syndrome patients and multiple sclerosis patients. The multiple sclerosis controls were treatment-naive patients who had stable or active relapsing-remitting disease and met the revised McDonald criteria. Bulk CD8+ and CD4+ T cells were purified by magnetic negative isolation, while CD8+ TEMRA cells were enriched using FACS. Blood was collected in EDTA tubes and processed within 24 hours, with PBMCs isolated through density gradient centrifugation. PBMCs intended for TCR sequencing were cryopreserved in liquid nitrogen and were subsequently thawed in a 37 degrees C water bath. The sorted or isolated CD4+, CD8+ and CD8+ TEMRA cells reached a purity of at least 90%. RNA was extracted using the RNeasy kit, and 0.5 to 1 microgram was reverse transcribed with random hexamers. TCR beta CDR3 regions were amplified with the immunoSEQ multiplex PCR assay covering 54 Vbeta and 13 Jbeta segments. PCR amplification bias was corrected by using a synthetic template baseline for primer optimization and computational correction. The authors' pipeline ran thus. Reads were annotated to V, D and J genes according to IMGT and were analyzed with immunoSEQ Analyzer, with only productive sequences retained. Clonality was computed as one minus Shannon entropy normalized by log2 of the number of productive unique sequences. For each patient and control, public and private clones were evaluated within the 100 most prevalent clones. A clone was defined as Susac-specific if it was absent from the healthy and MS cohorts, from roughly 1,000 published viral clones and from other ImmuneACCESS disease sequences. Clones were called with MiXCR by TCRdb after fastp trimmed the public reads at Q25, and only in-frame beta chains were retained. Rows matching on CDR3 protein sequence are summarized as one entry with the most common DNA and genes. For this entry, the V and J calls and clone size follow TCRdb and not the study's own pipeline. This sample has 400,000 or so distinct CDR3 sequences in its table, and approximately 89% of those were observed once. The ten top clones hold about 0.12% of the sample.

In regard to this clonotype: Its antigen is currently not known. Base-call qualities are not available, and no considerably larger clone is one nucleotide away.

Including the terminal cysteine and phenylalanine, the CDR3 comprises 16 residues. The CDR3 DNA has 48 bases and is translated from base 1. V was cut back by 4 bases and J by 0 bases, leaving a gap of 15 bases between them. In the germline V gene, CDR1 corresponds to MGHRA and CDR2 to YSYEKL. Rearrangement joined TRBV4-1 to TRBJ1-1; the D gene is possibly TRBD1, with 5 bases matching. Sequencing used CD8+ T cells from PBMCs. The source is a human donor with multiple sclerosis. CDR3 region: CASSRRDGAMNTEAFF. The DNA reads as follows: TGCGCCAGCAGCCGTAGGGACGGTGCCATGAACACTGAAGCTTTCTTT.